Given below is one TCR beta chain in context. Its antigen is still unknown. The sample comes from a study of OX40 agonist ivuxolimab in advanced cancers. With baseline, cycle 4 day 1, and cycle 7 day 1 as timepoints, blood was sampled. Method: immunoSEQ multiplex PCR; TCRdb's copy keeps in-frame clones and lacks some. Among tens of thousands of clones listed, roughly 88% were seen once. General study results and limits: Relative to CD4+, CD8+ T cells held more expanded clones on average. Nonresponders, in some cases, also had low normalized T-cell clonal expansion.

Germline assignment: CDR1 MNHEY and CDR2 SVGAGI. The CDR3 loop spans 16 amino acids. The V segment lost 2 bases and the J segment 7 bases; nucleotides outside the gene matches: 13. The clonotype comes from an adult with an advanced solid tumor such as melanoma, head and neck, liver or kidney cancer. The specimen was CD4+ or CD8+ T cells sorted from blood, collected in a trial of the OX40 agonist ivuxolimab. The V call is TRBV6-5, the J call TRBJ2-7; TRBD1 agrees at 8 bases. The CDR3 spells CASSYGGQVLPLEQYF. DNA of the CDR3: TGTGCCAGCAGTTACGGGGGACAGGTCCTACCGCTAGAGCAGTACTTC.